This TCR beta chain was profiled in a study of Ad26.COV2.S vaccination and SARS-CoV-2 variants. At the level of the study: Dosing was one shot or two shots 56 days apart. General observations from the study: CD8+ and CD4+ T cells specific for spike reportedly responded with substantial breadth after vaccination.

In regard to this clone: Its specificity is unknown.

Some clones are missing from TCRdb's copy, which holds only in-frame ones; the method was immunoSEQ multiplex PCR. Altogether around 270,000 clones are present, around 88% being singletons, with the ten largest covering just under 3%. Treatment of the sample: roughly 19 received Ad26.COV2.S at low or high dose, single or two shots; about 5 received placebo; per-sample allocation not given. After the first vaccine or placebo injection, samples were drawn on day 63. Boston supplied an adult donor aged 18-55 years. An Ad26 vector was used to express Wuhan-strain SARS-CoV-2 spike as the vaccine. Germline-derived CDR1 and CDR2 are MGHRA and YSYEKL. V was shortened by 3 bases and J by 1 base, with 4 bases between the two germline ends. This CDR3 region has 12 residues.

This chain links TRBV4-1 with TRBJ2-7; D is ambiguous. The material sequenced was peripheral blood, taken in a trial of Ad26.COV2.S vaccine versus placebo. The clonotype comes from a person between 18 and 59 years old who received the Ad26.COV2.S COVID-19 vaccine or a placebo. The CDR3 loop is CASSQGSYEQYF. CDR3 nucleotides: TGCGCCAGCAGCCAGGGGTCCTACGAGCAGTACTTC.